Below, one TCR beta chain is given with its context. Its antigen is unknown. The input lacks base qualities; no much larger clone sits a single base away. The CDR3 sequence holds 18 residues, the cysteine and phenylalanine included. Of all the DNA, just the CDR3 is kept, 54 bases in frame from base 1. Germline trimming amounts to 1 base on V and 1 base on J, with 5 as the count of junction bases outside the gene matches. CDR1 and CDR2 were assigned from the germline V gene (reference sequence) as LGHDT and YNNKEL. These data come from a study of Ad26.COV2.S vaccination and SARS-CoV-2 variants (dated by TCRdb to the early 2020s). With regard to the full study: Vaccine-arm donors were drawn from COV1001, a multicentre, randomized, double-blind, placebo-controlled phase I-IIa trial of Ad26.COV2.S in healthy adults. Ad26.COV2.S was given intramuscularly at 5x10^10 or 1x10^11 viral particles, as a single shot or as two shots 56 days apart. TCRbeta repertoire sequencing was used to assess the specificity and breadth of SARS-CoV-2-reactive T cell receptors after Ad26.COV2.S vaccination. The TCR-sequenced set comprised approximately 32 samples: approximately 19 Ad26.COV2.S vaccine recipients, 5 placebo recipients and 8 SARS-CoV-2 convalescent individuals. Trial participants were randomized into five groups of five, in which low-dose or high-dose Ad26.COV2.S was given once or twice, or placebo was given on both occasions. Throughout the experiments and outcome assessment, investigators stayed blinded to trial group allocation.

The immunoSEQ Assay was the method used to sequence TCRbeta CDR3 regions. After extraction, genomic DNA underwent amplification by bias-controlled multiplex PCR, followed by high-throughput sequencing. The published analysis was carried out like this. Collapsing and filtering of sequences were performed to quantify the absolute abundance of each unique TCRbeta CDR3 region. T cell fraction was estimated by normalizing TCRbeta template counts to usable DNA, which was measured by amplifying reference genes present in all nucleated cells. Repertoire TCRs were annotated as SARS-CoV-2-specific by exact matching of V gene, CDR3 amino acid sequence and J gene to a known reactive TCR set. MIRA supplied the reference SARS-CoV-2 TCR set, which was filtered for enrichment in COVID-19-positive ImmuneCODE repertoires so that public or cross-reactive TCRs were removed. Using the MIRA antigens, annotated TCRs were further analysed by specific ORF or by position within an ORF. Depth was the summed frequency of annotated unique rearrangements, while breadth was defined as annotated unique rearrangements over total unique productive rearrangements. Two-sided Wilcoxon rank-sum tests were applied when comparing TCR breadth between groups. Here the immuneACCESS table is served through TCRdb, limited to in-frame sequences with V and J called. Missing clones are a known gap in these copies; in checked studies unresolved V genes cover under half, and the rest lacks a known reason. V and J calls plus clone size are reproduced from that table; the DNA served to infer D and trimming. This sample is represented by roughly 700,000 clones; roughly nine tenths of them were singletons. The biggest ten clones account for roughly 1.5% of the sample.

This sample's treatment or condition label indicates: some 20 received Ad26.COV2.S at low or high dose, single or two shots; roughly five received placebo; per-sample allocation not given. Repertoires of vaccine and placebo recipients were sequenced from samples collected on day 63 after the first injection. In Cohort 1b, 20 to 25 adults aged 18-55 years were enrolled at a single site in Boston, USA, between 29 July and 7 August 2020. Ad26.COV2.S consisted of a replication-incompetent adenovirus type 26 vector by which a prefusion-stabilized SARS-CoV-2 spike protein from the original Wuhan strain was expressed. What the work shows at the level of the full study, not this receptor alone: According to the authors, total T cell responses may have been underestimated by the TCR breadth and depth analyses. The study lacked the statistical power to compare responses across vaccine doses or regimens. Substantial breadth of spike-specific CD8+ and CD4+ T cell responses was reported after vaccination. Comparable non-spike TCR breadth was observed between vaccine and placebo recipients, consistent with only spike being contained in the vaccine. Spike-specific TCR breadth was higher in Ad26.COV2.S recipients than in placebo recipients (P = 0.0014).

The clonotype was recovered from a person between 18 and 59 years old who received the Ad26.COV2.S COVID-19 vaccine or a placebo. This specimen was peripheral blood, taken in a trial of Ad26.COV2.S vaccine versus placebo. The chain joins TRBV3-1 (or the pseudogene TRBV3-2) to TRBJ2-1, with 12 junctional bases fitting TRBD2. The DNA is as follows: TGTGCCAGCAGCCAAGGACTAGCGGGGGTTAATTCCTACAATGAGCAGTTCTTC. The encoded protein is CASSQGLAGVNSYNEQFF.